This T cell receptor beta chain was profiled in a study of T cell changes during pregnancy in multiple sclerosis. Germline lookup yields CDR1 MGHRA and CDR2 YSYEKL. Trimming at V came to 1 base and at J to 0 bases, leaving 3 bases not matched to a gene. The CDR3 has 16 residues. Profiling relied on immunoSEQ multiplex PCR, and the TCRdb table lists in-frame clones only, not all of them. Of tens of thousands of clones in the sample, roughly 93% were seen once. The genes are TRBV4-1 and TRBJ1-3, with 7 positions matching TRBD1. The sample here was CD8+ T cells from peripheral blood mononuclear cells, taken in the second trimester of pregnancy. This sequence was found in a female donor with multiple sclerosis, enrolled in a pregnancy study. The CDR3 DNA reads as TGCGCCAGCAGCCAAGGCAGGGGGATCTCTGGAAACACCATATATTTT. Encoded protein: CASSQGRGISGNTIYF.